The 9 T cell receptor beta chains reported below all come from one sample, sequenced in a study of somatic mutations in cytotoxic T cells in rheumatoid arthritis. The repertoire was sequenced with immunoSEQ multiplex PCR; TCRdb's copy has only in-frame clones and lacks some. Of 7,000 to 9,000 clones listed, approximately 71% are singletons. The sample taken for sequencing was CD8+ T cells sorted from blood. The origin of the receptors is a woman aged 45-59 years in good health.

This rearrangement joins TRBV7-9 to TRBJ1-4; D unresolved. CDR3 length equals 13 residues. The germline V and J ends were trimmed by 8 bases and 0 bases, with 7 bases remaining between them. In germline, CDR1 is SEHNR, CDR2 FQNEAQ (reference sequence). The CDR3 is CASSSATNEKLFF. The CDR3 DNA is TGTGCCAGCTCCAGTGCAACTAATGAAAAACTGTTTTTT.

This clone was observed a few times. The V call is TRBV15, the J call TRBJ1-1, with 7 bases fitting TRBD1. This CDR3 is built from 18 residues. V shed 5 bases, J shed 0 bases, and the junction held 15 bases outside the gene matches. Germline CDR1 is LNHNV and CDR2 is YYDKDF (reference sequence). The CDR3 reads CATSGLDRAPYMNTEAFF. The CDR3 DNA reads as TGTGCCACCAGCGGACTCGACAGGGCCCCTTATATGAACACTGAAGCTTTCTTT.

This clone was found a few times. V gene TRBV4-1 combines with J gene TRBJ2-7, with a possible D match to TRBD1 (5 bases). Germline-derived CDR1 and CDR2 are MGHRA and YSYEKL. V was pared by 4 bases and J by 3 bases, with 19 bases between. The CDR3 has 16 residues. This chain's CDR3 is CASSLSTSDTRYEQYF. DNA for the CDR3: TGCGCCAGCAGCCTCTCAACTTCGGACACCCGCTACGAGCAGTACTTC.

The chain is built from TRBV6-1 and TRBJ1-2; D is unresolved. Trimming pared 5 bases from V and 4 bases from J, leaving 11 bases between. The CDR3 loop spans 13 amino acids. From germline, CDR1 is MNHNS and CDR2 SASEGT. CDR3 bases: TGTGCCAGCAGTTATGGGAGGATCTATGGCTACACCTTC. Its protein product is CASSYGRIYGYTF.

The genes are TRBV16 and TRBJ2-7; 7 nucleotides align to TRBD1. Germline-derived CDR1 and CDR2 are KGHSY and FQNENV. CDR3 length: 12 amino acids. The V gene end was trimmed by 2 bases and the J gene end by 6 bases; junction bases not matched to a gene: 1. The chain's CDR3 is CASSQTGAEQYF. The CDR3 region has the DNA TGTGCCAGCAGCCAAACAGGGGCCGAGCAGTACTTC.

The chain uses TRBV7-9 and TRBJ2-3, with 8 bases matching TRBD2. This CDR3 spans 17 amino acids. Germline CDR1 and CDR2: SEHNR and FQNEAQ (reference sequence). With V trimmed by 4 bases and J by 1 base, 10 bases remained unmatched. The CDR3 nucleotides are TGTGCCAGCAGCTCCGGGGGGGAGGGTTGGGGCACAGATACGCAGTATTTT. Protein: CASSSGGEGWGTDTQYF.

This clone occurred a few times. The chain employs TRBV19 and TRBJ2-7; D might be TRBD1 (5 bases). CDR3 length: 13 residues. The V end lost 5 bases, the J end lost 0 bases, and 8 bases lay between the germline ends. Germline values: CDR1 LNHDA, CDR2 SQIVND (reference sequence). CDR3 protein: CASSLTVSYEQYF. The CDR3 DNA sequence: TGTGCCAGTAGTCTGACAGTCTCCTACGAGCAGTACTTC. Together with reference TRBV19 and TRBJ2-7, the CDR3 gives the full variable domain: DGGITQSPKYLFRKEGQNVTLSCEQNLNHDAMYWYRQDPGQGLRLIYYSQIVNDFQKGDIAEGYSVSREKKESFPLTVTSAQKNPTAFYLCASSLTVSYEQYFGPGTRLTVT.

In nucleotides, the CDR3 is TGTGCCACCAGGGCACAGGGGGCTGTTGAAAAACTGTTTTTT. Its translation: CATRAQGAVEKLFF. The V call is TRBV15, the J call TRBJ1-4; TRBD1 aligns across 9 bases. V shed 6 bases, J shed 7 bases, and the junction held 6 bases outside the gene matches. Germline CDR1 is LNHNV and CDR2 is YYDKDF (reference sequence). This CDR3 is built from 14 residues.

The J gene is TRBJ2-1, the V gene TRBV5-1, with 9 positions matching TRBD2. The V segment lost 3 bases and the J segment 8 bases; nucleotides outside the gene matches: 9. The CDR3 spans 15 residues. Germline assignment: CDR1 SGHRS and CDR2 YFSETQ. The CDR3 here is CASSWTSAQRDEQFF. The CDR3 DNA reads TGCGCCAGCAGCTGGACTAGCGCCCAAAGGGATGAGCAGTTCTTC.